Shown below are 2 T cell receptor beta chains from a single sample sequenced in a study of blood T cells in healthy people across ages. A J-beta primer mix and a sample-barcoded 5' primer were used in a second PCR of about 6 to 12 cycles. MiXCR, run by TCRdb on the 5' RACE reads, gives a single entry per CDR3 protein. The sample records about 1,500,000 distinct CDR3 sequences, 35% to 45% being singletons. Specimen: blood. The source is a woman aged 18 to 35 in good health.

The chain has TRBV5-1 and TRBJ2-5; D gene unclear. The CDR3 extends over 15 amino acids. Germline CDR1 is SGHRS and CDR2 is YFSETQ. V was shortened by 0 bases and J by 2 bases, with 11 bases between the two germline ends. The CDR3 sequence is CASSLEGQNQETQYF. The CDR3 DNA is TGCGCCAGCAGCTTGGAGGGTCAGAATCAAGAGACCCAGTACTTC. The whole variable domain, filled in from reference TRBV5-1 and TRBJ2-5, reads KAGVTQTPRYLIKTRGQQVTLSCSPISGHRSVSWYQQTPGQGLQFLFEYFSETQRNKGNFPGRFSGRQFSNSRSEMNVSTLELGDSALYLCASSLEGQNQETQYFGPGTRLLVL.

This clonotype was counted a few times. The rearrangement joins TRBV7-9 to TRBJ2-5; 7 bases match TRBD2. CDR1 is SEHNR and CDR2 is FQNEAQ in the germline V gene (reference sequence). With 0 bases clipped from V and 5 bases from J, the junction kept 6 bases outside the gene matches. This CDR3 is 15 amino acids long. CDR3 sequence (DNA): TGTGCCAGCAGCTTAGCAATGGGAGGGCTGGAGACCCAGTACTTC. Amino acid sequence: CASSLAMGGLETQYF.